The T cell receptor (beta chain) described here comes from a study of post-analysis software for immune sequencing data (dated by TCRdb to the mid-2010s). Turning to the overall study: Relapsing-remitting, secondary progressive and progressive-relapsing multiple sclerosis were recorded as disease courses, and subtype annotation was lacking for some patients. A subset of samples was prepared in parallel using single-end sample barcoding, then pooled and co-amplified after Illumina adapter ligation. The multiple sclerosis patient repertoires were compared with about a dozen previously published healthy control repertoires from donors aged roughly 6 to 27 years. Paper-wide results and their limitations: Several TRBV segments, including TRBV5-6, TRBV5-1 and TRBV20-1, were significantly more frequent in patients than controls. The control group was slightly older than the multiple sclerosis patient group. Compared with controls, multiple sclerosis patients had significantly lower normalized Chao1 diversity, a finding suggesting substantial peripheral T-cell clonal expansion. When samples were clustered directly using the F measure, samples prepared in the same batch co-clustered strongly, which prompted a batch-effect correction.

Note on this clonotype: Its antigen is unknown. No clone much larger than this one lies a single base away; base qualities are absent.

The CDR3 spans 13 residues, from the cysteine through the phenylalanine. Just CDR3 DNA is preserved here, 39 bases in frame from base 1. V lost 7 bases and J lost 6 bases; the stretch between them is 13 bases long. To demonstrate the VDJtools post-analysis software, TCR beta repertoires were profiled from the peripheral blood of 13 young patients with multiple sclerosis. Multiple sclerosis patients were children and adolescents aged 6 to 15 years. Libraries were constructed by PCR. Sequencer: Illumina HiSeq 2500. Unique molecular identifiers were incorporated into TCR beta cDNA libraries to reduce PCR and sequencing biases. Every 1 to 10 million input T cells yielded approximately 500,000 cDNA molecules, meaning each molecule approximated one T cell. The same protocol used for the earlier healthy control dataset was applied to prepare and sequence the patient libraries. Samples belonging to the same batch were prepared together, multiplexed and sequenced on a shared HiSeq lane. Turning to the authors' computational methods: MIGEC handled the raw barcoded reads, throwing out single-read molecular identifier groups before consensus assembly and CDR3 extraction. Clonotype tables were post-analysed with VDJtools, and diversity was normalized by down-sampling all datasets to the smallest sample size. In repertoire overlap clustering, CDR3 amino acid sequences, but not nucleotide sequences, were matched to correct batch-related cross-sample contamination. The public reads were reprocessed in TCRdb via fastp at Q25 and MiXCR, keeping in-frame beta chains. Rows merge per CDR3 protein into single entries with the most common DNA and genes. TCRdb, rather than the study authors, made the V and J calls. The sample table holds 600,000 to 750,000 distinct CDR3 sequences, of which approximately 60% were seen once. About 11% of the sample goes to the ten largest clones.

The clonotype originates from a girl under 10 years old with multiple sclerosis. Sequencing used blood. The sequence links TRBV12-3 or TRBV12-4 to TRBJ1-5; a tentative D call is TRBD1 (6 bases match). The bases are TGTGCCAGCACCCTGAGGGGGGCTCAGCCCCAGCATTTT. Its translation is CASTLRGAQPQHF.